This TCR beta chain stems from a study of T cells in Graves' hyperthyroidism and ophthalmopathy. Amplification targeted TCR beta CDR3 regions from RNA transcripts. HTBI primers were employed in a first-round RT-PCR of the TCR CDR3. MiXCR, run by TCRdb on the multiplex PCR reads, gives a single entry per CDR3 protein. The table has around 350,000 distinct CDR3 sequences, nearly 15% seen once. Germline V gene lookup returns CDR1 MGHRA and CDR2 YSYEKL. V lost 1 base and J 2 bases, leaving 8 bases between the germline ends. The CDR3 extends over 14 amino acids. The receptor was derived from a woman in her sixties or seventies with Graves' ophthalmopathy. V is TRBV4-1 and J is TRBJ1-2; D perhaps matches TRBD1 (5 bases). The sequenced sample was blood. The CDR3 loop reads CASSQVRDNYGYTF. DNA of the CDR3: TGCGCCAGCAGCCAAGTTCGGGACAACTATGGCTACACCTTC.